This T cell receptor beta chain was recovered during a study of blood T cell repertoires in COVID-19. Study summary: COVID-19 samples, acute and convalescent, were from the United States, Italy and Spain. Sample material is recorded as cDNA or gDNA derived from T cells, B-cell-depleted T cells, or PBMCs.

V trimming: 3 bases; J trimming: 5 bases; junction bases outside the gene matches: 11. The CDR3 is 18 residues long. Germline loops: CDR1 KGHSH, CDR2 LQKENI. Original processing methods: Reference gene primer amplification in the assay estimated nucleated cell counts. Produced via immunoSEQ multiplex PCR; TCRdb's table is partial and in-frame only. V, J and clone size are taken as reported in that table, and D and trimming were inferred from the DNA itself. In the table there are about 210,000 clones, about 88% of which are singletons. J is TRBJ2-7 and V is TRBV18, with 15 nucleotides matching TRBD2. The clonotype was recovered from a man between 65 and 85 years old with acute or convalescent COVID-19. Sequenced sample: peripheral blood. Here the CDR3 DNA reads TGTGCCAGCTCACCTGTGGGACTAGCGGGAGGCATCACCCACGAGCAGTACTTC. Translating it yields CASSPVGLAGGITHEQYF.